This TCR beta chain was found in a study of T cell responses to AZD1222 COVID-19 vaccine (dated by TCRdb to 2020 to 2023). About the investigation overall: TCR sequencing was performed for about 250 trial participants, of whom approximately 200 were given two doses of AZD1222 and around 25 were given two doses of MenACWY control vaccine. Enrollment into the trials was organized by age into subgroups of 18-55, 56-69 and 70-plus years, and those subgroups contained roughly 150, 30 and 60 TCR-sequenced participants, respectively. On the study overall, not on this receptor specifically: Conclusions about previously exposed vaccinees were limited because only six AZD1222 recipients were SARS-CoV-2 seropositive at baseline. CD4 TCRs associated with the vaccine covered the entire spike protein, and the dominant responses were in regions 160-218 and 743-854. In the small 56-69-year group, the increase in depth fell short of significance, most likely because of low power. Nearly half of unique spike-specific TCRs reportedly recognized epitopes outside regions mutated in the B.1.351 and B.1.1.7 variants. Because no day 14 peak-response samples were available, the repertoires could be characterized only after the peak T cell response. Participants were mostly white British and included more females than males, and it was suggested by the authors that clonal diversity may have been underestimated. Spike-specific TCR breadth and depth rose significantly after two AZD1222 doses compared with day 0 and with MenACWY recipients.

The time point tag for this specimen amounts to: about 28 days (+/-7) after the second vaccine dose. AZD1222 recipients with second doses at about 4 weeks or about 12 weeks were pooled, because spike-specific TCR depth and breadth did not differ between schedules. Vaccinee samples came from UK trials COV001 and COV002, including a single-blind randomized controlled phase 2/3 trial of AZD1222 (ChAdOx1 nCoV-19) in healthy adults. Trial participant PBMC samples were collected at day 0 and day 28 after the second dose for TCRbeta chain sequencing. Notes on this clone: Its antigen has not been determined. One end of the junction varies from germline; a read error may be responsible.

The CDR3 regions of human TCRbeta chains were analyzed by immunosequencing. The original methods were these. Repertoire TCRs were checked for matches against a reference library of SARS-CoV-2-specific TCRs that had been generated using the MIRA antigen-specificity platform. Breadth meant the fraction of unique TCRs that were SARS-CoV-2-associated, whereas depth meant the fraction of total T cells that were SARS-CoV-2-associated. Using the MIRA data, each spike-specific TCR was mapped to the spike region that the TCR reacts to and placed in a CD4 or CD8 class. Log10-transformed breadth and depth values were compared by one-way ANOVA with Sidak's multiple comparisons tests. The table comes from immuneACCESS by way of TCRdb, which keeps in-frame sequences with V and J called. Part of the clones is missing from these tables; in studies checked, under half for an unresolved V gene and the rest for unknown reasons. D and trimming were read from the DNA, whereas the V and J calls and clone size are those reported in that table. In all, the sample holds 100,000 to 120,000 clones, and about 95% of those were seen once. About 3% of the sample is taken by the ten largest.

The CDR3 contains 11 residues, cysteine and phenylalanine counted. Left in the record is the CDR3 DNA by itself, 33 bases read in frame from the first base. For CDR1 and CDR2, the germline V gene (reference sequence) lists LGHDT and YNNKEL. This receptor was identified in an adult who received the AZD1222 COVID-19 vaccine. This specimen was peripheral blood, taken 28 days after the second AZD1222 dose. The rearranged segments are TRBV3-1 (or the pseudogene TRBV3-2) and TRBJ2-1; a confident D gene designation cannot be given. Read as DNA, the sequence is TGTGCCAGCAGCCACCCCCCCTTTTTGGTCTTC. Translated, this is CASSHPPFLVF.